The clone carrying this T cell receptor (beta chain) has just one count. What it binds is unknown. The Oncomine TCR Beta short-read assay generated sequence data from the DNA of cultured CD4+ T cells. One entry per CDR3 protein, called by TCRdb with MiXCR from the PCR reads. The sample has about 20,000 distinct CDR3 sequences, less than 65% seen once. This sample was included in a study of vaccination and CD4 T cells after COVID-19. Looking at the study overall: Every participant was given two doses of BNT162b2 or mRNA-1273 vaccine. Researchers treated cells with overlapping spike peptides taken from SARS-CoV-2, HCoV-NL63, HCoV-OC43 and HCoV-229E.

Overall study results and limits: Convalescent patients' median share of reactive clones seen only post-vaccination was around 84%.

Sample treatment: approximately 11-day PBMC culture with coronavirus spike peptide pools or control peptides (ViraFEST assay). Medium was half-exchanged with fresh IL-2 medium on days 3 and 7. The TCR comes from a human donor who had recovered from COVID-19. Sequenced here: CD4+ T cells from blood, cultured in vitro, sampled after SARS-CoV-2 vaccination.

The CDR3, as DNA: TGTGCCAGTAGTACGGGGACTAGCGGGGTCTACAATGAGCAGTTCTTC. Translation: CASSTGTSGVYNEQFF. The chain links TRBV19 to TRBJ2-1, with 13 bases that match TRBD2. CDR1 is LNHDA, CDR2 SQIVND, per germline (reference sequence). The trim removed 4 bases at V and 3 bases at J, leaving 3 bases unmatched. CDR3 length: 16 residues.